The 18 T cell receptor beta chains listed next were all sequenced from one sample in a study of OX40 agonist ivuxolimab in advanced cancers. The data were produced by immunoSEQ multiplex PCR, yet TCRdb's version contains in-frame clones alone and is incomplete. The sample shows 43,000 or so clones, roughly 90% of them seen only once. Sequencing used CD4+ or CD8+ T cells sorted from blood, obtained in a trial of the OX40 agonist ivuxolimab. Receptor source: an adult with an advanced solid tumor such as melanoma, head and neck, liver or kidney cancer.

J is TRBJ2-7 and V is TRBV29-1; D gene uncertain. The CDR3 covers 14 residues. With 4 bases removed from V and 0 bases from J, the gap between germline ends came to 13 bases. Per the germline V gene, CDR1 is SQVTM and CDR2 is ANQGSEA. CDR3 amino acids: CSVVGDGYSYEQYF. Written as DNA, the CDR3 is TGCAGCGTTGTAGGCGACGGATACTCCTACGAGCAGTACTTC.

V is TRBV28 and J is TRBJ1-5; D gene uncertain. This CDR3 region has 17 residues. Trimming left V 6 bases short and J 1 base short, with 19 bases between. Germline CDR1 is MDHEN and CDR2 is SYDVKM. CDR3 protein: CASSLTQKLVSNQPQHF. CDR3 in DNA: TGTGCCAGCAGCCTTACTCAAAAACTCGTCAGCAATCAGCCCCAGCATTTT.

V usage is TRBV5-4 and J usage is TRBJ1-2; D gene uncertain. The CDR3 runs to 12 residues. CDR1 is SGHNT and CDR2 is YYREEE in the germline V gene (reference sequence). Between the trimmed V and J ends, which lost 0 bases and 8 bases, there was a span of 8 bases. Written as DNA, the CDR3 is TGTGCCAGCAGCTTGGACAGCAAGGGCTACACCTTC. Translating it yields CASSLDSKGYTF.

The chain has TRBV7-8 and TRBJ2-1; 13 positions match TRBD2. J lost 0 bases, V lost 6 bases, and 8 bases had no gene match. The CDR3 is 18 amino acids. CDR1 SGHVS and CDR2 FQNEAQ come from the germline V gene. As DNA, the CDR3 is TGTGCCAGCAGTAAGGGGACTAGCGGGATTAGCTCCTACAATGAGCAGTTCTTC. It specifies CASSKGTSGISSYNEQFF.

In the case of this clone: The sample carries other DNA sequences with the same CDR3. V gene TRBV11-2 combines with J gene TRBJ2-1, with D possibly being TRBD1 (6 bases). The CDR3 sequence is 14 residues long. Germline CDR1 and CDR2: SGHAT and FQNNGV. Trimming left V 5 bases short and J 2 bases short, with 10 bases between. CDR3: CASSPGTTYNEQFF. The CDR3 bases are TGTGCCAGCAGCCCGGGGACAACCTACAATGAGCAGTTCTTC.

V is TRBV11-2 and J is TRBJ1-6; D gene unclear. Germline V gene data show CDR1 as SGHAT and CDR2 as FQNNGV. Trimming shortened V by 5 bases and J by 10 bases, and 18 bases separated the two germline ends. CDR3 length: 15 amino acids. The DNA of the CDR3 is TGTGCCAGCAGCCTGCGGGTCGGTTCTGACTCACCCCTCCACTTT. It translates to CASSLRVGSDSPLHF.

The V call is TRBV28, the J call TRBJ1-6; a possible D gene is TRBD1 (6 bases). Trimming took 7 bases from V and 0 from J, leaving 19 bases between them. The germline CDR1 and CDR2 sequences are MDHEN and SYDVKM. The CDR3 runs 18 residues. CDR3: CASTRRPQGSSYNSPLHF. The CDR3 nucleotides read TGTGCCAGCACCCGAAGACCGCAGGGGAGCTCCTATAATTCACCCCTCCACTTT.

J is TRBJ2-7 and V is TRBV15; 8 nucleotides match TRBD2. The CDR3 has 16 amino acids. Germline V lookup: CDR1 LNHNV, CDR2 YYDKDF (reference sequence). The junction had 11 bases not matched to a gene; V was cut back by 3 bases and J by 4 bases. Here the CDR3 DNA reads TGTGCCACCAGCAGCAGCTATTCGGGAGGGCCTTACGAGCAGTACTTC. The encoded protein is CATSSSYSGGPYEQYF.

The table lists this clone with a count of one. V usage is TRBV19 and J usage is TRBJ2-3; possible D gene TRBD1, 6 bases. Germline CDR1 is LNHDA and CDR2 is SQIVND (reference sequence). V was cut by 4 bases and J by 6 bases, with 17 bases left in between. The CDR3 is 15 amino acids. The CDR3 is CASSTGRGERDTQYF. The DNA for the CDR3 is TGTGCCAGTAGTACCGGCAGGGGCGAGAGGGATACGCAGTATTTT.

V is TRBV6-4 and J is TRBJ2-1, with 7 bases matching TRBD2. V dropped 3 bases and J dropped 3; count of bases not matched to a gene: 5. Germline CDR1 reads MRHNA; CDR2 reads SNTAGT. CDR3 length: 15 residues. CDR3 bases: TGTGCCAGCAGTGAACCGGGACTATTCTACAATGAGCAGTTCTTC. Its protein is CASSEPGLFYNEQFF.

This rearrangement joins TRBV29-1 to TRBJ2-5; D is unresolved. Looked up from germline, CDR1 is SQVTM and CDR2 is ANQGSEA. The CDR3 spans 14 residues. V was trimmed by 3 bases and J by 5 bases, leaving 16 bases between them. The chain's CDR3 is CSVEHDLIEETQYF. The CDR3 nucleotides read TGCAGCGTTGAGCATGACCTGATTGAGGAGACCCAGTACTTC.

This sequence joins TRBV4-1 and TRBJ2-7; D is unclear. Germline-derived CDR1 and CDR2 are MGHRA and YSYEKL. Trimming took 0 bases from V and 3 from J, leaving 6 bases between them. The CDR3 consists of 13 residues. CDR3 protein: CASSQEYGYEQYF. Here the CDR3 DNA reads TGCGCCAGCAGCCAAGAGTATGGCTACGAGCAGTACTTC.

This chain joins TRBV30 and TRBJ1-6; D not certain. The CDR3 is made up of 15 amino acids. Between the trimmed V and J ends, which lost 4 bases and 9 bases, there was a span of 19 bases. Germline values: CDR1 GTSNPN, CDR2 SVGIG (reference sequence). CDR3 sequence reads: CAWNIAGTLGSPLHF. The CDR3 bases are TGTGCCTGGAACATCGCGGGAACCCTGGGTTCACCCCTCCACTTT.

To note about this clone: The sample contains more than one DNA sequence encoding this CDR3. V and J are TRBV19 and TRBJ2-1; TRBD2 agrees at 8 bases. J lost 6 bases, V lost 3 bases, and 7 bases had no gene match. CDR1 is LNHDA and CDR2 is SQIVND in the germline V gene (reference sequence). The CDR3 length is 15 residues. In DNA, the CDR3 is TGTGCCAGTAGTATTCCGCAGGCGGGGGGCAATGAGCAGTTCTTC. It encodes CASSIPQAGGNEQFF. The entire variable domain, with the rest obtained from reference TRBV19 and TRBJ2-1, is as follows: DGGITQSPKYLFRKEGQNVTLSCEQNLNHDAMYWYRQDPGQGLRLIYYSQIVNDFQKGDIAEGYSVSREKKESFPLTVTSAQKNPTAFYLCASSIPQAGGNEQFFGPGTRLTVL.

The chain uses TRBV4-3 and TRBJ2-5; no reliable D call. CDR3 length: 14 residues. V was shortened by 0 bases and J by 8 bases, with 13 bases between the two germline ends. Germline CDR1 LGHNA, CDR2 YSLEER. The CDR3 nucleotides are TGCGCCAGCAGCCAAGAGCCCCAGGTGGGCACCCAGTACTTC. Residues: CASSQEPQVGTQYF.

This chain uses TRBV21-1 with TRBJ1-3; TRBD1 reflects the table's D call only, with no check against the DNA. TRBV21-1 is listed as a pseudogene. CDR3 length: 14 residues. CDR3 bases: TGTGCCAGCATTCAGGACAGGGGAAGAGCGGTCTTATATTTT. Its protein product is CASIQDRGRAVLYF.

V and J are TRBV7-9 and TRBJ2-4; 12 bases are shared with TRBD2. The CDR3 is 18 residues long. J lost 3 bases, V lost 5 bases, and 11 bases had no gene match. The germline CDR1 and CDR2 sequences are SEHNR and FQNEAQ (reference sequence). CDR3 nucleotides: TGTGCCAGCAGCCGGGGACTAGCGGGCCCCACAGGCAAAAACATTCAGTACTTC. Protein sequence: CASSRGLAGPTGKNIQYF.

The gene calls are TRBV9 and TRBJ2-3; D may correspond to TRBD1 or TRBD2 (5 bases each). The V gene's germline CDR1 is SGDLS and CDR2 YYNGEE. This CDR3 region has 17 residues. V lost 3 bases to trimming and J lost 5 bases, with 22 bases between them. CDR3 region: CASSETPLGEGVDTQYF. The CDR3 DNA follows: TGTGCCAGCAGCGAGACCCCTTTGGGGGAAGGGGTAGATACGCAGTATTTT. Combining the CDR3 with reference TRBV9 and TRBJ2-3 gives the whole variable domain DSGVTQTPKHLITATGQRVTLRCSPRSGDLSVYWYQQSLDQGLQFLIQYYNGEERAKGNILERFSAQQFPDLHSELNLSSLELGDSALYFCASSETPLGEGVDTQYFGPGTRLTVL.